A single sample gave rise to the 11 T cell receptor beta chains below, sequenced in a study of CD8 T cells in Susac syndrome. The authors reverse transcribed 0.5 to 1 ug RNA with random hexamers. TCRdb analysed the immunoSEQ multiplex PCR reads with MiXCR anew, one entry per CDR3 protein. Of about 83,000 distinct CDR3 sequences listed, approximately 96% were seen once; the top ten hold 0.4% to 0.45%. The sequenced sample consisted of CD8+ T cells from PBMCs. These receptor sequences come from a human donor with Susac syndrome.

This clonotype appeared once. This chain uses TRBV7-8 with TRBJ2-3, with 7 bases fitting TRBD2. CDR1 and CDR2 (germline): SGHVS, FQNEAQ. The CDR3 is 15 residues long. After removal of 11 bases from V and 0 bases from J, the junction contained 11 bases not matched to a gene. The CDR3 region is CAGSLVGGSTDTQYF. CDR3 in DNA: TGTGCCGGCTCCCTGGTGGGGGGGAGCACAGATACGCAGTATTTT.

This clonotype has just one count. The chain has TRBV10-3 and TRBJ2-1; 7 bases fit TRBD2. The length of the CDR3 is 16 residues. V shed 5 bases, J shed 2 bases, and the junction held 9 bases outside the gene matches. Germline V gives CDR1 ENHRY, CDR2 SYGVKD. CDR3 sequence (DNA): TGTGCCATCAGTACGCGGGAGACGATAACCTACAATGAGCAGTTCTTC. Amino acids: CAISTRETITYNEQFF.

V and J are TRBV9 and TRBJ1-2; tentative D call: TRBD1 (6 bases). V gave up 3 bases and J gave up 8 bases, with 20 bases separating them. Germline-derived CDR1 and CDR2 are SGDLS and YYNGEE. There are 15 residues in the CDR3. CDR3 amino acids: CASSAPGRGIRGYTF. The CDR3 coding sequence is TGTGCCAGCAGCGCCCCAGGCAGGGGCATTAGAGGCTACACCTTC.

The chain is built from TRBV14 and TRBJ1-3, with D hard to call. There are 16 residues in the CDR3. V was pared by 0 bases and J by 0 bases, with 9 bases between. The germline V gene has CDR1 SGHDN and CDR2 FVKESK. DNA of the CDR3: TGTGCCAGCAGCCAAGAAGTACAGAGCTCTGGAAACACCATATATTTT. It codes for CASSQEVQSSGNTIYF.

J is TRBJ1-6 and V is TRBV7-8; D uncertain. The CDR3 spans 15 residues. The V gene lost 5 bases and the J gene lost 9 bases, with 17 bases spanning the gap. CDR1 and CDR2 (germline): SGHVS, FQNEAQ. Written as DNA, the CDR3 is TGTGCCAGCAGCCCCCGGACCGACGGAATTTCACCCCTCCACTTT. Protein: CASSPRTDGISPLHF. The complete variable domain, with remaining parts taken from reference TRBV7-8 and TRBJ1-6, reads GAGVSQSPRYKVAKRGQDVALRCDPISGHVSLFWYQQALGQGPEFLTYFQNEAQLDKSGLPSDRFFAERPEGSVSTLKIQRTQQEDSAVYLCASSPRTDGISPLHFGNGTRLTVT.

The chain combines TRBV27 with TRBJ2-2; D gene ambiguous. Germline CDR1 and CDR2: MNHEY and SMNVEV (reference sequence). This CDR3 comprises 14 residues. The V end was cut by 5 bases, the J end by 4 bases, with 11 bases between. DNA for the CDR3: TGTGCCAGCAGTCCGACGACTGGCACCGGGGAGCTGTTTTTT. This encodes CASSPTTGTGELFF.

The rearrangement uses TRBV9 and TRBJ2-1, with 8 bases fitting TRBD1. Germline V CDR1 and CDR2: SGDLS, YYNGEE. The V segment lost 0 bases and the J segment 7 bases; nucleotides outside the gene matches: 6. The CDR3 covers 15 residues. The CDR3 DNA follows: TGTGCCAGCAGCGTAGGACAGGGGCATGGTAATGAGCAGTTCTTC. Its translation is CASSVGQGHGNEQFF.

In nucleotides, the CDR3 is TGCAGCGTTGAAGGGGGGACCGGGACAGACCACAATGAGCAGTTCTTC. It translates to CSVEGGTGTDHNEQFF. This chain joins TRBV29-1 and TRBJ2-1; 7 bases agree with TRBD1. Losses at the gene ends were 1 base for V and 5 bases for J; bases not matched to a gene: 11. Germline assignment: CDR1 SQVTM and CDR2 ANQGSEA. The CDR3 contains 16 residues.

In this sample, this clonotype turned up once. J is TRBJ2-7 and V is TRBV20-1, with a tentative D call TRBD1 (5 bases). Between the trimmed V and J ends, which lost 5 bases and 3 bases, there was a span of 14 bases. CDR1 and CDR2 (germline): DFQATT, SNEGSKA (reference sequence). The CDR3 has 13 amino acids. The CDR3 nucleotides are TGCAGTGCTGCAGGGTCCTTGTACTACGAGCAGTACTTC. As protein: CSAAGSLYYEQYF.

The V call is TRBV30, the J call TRBJ1-5; no clear D. CDR1 GTSNPN and CDR2 SVGIG come from the germline V gene (reference sequence). Trimming left V 2 bases short and J 1 base short, with 12 bases between. The CDR3 loop spans 15 amino acids. CDR3: CAWSLGTSSNQPQHF. The DNA for the CDR3 is TGTGCCTGGAGTCTGGGAACGTCGAGCAATCAGCCCCAGCATTTT.

V gene TRBV4-3 combines with J gene TRBJ2-3; TRBD2 agrees at 12 bases. Trimming took 1 base from V and 4 from J; bases not matched to a gene: 0. Germline V CDR1 and CDR2: LGHNA, YSLEER. The CDR3 is 15 residues long. Here the CDR3 DNA reads TGCGCCAGCAGCCAAGGACTAGCGGGAGCAGATACGCAGTATTTT. Translating it yields CASSQGLAGADTQYF.